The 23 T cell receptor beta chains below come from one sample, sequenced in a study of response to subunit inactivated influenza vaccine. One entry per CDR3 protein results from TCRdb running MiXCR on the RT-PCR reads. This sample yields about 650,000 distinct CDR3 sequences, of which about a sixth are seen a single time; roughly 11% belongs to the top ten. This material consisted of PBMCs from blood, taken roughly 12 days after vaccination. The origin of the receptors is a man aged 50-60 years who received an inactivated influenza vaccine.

CDR3 coding DNA: TGTGCCAGCGGGGGGCGGAACACCGGGGAGCTGTTTTTT. This translates into CASGGRNTGELFF. V gene TRBV6-1 combines with J gene TRBJ2-2; tentatively, D is TRBD1 or TRBD2 (6 bases each). V lost 8 bases and J 1 base, leaving 8 bases between the germline ends. The germline CDR1 and CDR2 sequences are MNHNS and SASEGT. The length of the CDR3 is 13 residues.

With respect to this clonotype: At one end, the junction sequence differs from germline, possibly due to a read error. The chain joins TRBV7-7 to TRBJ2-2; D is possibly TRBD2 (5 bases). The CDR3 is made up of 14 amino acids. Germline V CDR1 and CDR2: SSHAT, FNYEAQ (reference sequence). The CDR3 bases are TGTGCTAGCAGCTTGATTCGGGGAACCGGGGAGCTGTTTTTT. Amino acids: CASSLIRGTGELFF.

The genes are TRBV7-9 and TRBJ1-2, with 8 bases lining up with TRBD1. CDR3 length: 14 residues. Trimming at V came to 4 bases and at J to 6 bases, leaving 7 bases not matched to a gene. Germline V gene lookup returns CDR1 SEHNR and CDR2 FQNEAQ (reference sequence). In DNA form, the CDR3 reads TGTGCCAGCAGCTCACAGGGGGTTGGAGATGGCTACACCTTC. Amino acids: CASSSQGVGDGYTF.

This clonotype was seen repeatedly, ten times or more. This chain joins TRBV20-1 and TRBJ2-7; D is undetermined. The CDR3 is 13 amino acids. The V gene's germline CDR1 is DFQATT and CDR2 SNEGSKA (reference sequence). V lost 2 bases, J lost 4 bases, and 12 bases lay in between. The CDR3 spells CSARYLTHYEQYF. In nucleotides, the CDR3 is TGCAGTGCTAGATACCTCACACATTACGAGCAGTACTTC.

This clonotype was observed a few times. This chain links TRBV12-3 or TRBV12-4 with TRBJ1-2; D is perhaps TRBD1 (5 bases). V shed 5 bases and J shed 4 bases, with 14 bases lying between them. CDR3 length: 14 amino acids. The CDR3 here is CASSPPGLFYGYTF. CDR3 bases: TGTGCCAGCAGTCCTCCGGGACTTTTCTATGGCTACACCTTC.

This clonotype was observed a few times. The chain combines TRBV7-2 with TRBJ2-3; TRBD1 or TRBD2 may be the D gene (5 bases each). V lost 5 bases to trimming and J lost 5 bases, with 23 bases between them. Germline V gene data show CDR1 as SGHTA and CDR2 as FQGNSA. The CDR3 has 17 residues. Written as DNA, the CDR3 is TGTGCCAGCAGCACGTGGCCGCAGCTTGGGGGTGAAGATACGCAGTATTTT. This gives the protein CASSTWPQLGGEDTQYF.

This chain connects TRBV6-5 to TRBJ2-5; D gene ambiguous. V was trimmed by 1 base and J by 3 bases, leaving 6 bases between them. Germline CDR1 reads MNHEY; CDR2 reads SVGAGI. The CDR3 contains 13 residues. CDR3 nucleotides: TGTGCCAGCAGTTACTGGCAGGAAGAGACCCAGTACTTC. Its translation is CASSYWQEETQYF.

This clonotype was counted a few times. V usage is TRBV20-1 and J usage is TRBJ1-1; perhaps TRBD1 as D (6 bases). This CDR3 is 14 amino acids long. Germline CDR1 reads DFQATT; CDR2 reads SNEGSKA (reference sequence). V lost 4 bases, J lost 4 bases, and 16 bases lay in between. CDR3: CSANRQAAGTEAFF. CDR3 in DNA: TGCAGTGCTAACCGACAGGCCGCGGGCACTGAAGCTTTCTTT.

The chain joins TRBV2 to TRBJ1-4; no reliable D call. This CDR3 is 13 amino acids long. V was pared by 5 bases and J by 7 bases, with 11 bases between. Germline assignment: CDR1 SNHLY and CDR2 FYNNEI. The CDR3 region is CASSRDHGEKLFF. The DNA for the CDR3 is TGTGCCAGCAGTAGGGATCACGGTGAAAAACTGTTTTTT.

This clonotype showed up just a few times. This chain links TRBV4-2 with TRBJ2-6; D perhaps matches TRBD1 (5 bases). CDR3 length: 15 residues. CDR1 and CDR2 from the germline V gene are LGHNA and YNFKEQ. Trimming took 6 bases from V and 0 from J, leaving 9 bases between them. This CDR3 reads CASRPTGSGANVLTF. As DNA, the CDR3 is TGTGCCAGCAGACCTACAGGCTCTGGGGCCAACGTCCTGACTTTC.

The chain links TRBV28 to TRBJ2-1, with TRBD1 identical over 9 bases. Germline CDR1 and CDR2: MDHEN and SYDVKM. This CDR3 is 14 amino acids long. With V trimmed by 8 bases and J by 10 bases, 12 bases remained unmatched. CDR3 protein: CASVPGQGVEEQFF. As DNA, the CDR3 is TGTGCCAGCGTACCGGGACAGGGTGTAGAGGAGCAGTTCTTC.

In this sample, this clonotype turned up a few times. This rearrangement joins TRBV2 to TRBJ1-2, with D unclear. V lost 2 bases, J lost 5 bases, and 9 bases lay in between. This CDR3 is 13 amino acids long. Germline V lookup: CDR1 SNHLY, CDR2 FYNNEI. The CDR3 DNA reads TGTGCCAGCAGTGAATCTGGACCTTATGGCTACACCTTC. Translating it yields CASSESGPYGYTF.

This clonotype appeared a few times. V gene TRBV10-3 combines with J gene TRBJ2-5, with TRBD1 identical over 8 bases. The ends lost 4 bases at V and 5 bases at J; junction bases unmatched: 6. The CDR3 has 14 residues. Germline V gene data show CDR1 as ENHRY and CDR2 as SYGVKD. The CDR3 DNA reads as TGTGCCATCAGTGGGACGACAGGGGAGGAGACCCAGTACTTC. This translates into CAISGTTGEETQYF.

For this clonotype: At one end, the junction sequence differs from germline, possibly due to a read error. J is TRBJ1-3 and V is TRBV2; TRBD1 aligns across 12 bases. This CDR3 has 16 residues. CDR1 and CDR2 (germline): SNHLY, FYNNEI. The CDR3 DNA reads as TGTGCCAGCAGATCCGGGACAGGGGGCTCTGAAAACACCATATATTTT. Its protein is CASRSGTGGSENTIYF.

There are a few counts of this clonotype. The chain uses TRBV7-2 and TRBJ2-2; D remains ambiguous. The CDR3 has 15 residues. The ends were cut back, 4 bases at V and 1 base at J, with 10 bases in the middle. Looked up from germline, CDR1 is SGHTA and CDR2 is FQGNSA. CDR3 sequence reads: CASSYRTLNTGELFF. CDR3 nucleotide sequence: TGTGCCAGCAGCTACCGGACCCTGAACACCGGGGAGCTGTTTTTT.

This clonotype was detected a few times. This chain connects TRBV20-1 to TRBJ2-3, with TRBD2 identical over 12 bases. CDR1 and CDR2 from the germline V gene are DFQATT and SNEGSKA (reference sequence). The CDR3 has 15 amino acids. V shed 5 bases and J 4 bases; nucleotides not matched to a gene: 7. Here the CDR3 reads CSAYLAGGPPDTQYF. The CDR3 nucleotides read TGCAGTGCTTACCTAGCGGGAGGGCCCCCAGATACGCAGTATTTT.

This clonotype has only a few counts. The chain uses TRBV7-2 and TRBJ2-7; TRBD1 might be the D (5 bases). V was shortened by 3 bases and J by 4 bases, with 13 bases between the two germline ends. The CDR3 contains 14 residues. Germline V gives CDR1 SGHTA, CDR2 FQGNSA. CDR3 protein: CASSLLTAPYEQYF. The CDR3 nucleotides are TGTGCCAGCAGCTTGCTGACAGCCCCATACGAGCAGTACTTC.

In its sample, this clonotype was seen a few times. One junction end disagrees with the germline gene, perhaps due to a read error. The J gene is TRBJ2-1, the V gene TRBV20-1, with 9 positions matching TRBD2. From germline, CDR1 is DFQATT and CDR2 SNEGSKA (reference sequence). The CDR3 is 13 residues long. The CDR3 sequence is CSAALGLAPSMVF. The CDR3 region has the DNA TGCAGTGCTGCATTAGGACTAGCGCCCAGCATGGTCTTC.

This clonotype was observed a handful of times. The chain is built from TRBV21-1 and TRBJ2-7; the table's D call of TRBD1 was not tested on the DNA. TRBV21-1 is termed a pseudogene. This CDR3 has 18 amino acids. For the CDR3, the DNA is TGTGCCAGCAGCAAAGTTGGTCTGTCGGGACAGACATCCTACGAGCAGTACTTC. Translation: CASSKVGLSGQTSYEQYF.

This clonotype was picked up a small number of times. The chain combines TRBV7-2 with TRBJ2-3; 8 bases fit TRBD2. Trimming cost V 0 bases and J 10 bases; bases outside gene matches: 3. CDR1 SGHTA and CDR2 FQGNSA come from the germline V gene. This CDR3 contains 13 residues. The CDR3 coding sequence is TGTGCCAGCAGCTTAGCGGGACTAGGGCCGCAGTATTTT. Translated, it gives CASSLAGLGPQYF.

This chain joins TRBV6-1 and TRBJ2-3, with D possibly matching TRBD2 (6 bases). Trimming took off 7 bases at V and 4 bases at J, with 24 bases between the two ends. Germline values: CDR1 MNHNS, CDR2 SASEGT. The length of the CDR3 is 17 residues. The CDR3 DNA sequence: TGTGCCAGCATGCAACTAGGGACTGCCTCCACCCCAGATACGCAGTATTTT. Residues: CASMQLGTASTPDTQYF.

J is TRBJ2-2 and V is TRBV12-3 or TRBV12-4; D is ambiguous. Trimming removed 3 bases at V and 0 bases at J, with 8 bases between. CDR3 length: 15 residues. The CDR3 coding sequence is TGTGCCAGCAGTTTCTGGCAGACGAACACCGGGGAGCTGTTTTTT. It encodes CASSFWQTNTGELFF.

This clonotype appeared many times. DNA of the CDR3: TGCGCCAGCAGCCTTACCGGGCCTCCGAAAAATGAGCAGTTCTTC. It translates to CASSLTGPPKNEQFF. The chain is built from TRBV5-1 and TRBJ2-1; D unclear. The CDR3 runs to 15 residues. V lost 4 bases and J lost 7, with 18 bases in between. Germline lookup yields CDR1 SGHRS and CDR2 YFSETQ.